These 17 T cell receptor beta chains came from one sample sequenced in a study of shared clonotypes between healthy human individuals. The method was immunoSEQ multiplex PCR; TCRdb's version includes in-frame clones alone and lacks a portion of them. The data hold 1.4 million or so clones, with approximately 98.5% observed a single time. The sample comprised naive CD4+ T cells sorted from blood. The sample's subset: CD45RA+ positively selected. Receptors originate from a man younger than 45 in good health.

V and J are TRBV6-6 and TRBJ2-7, with 10 positions matching TRBD2. J was trimmed by 4 bases and V by 6 bases; bases with no gene match: 6. This CDR3 is built from 14 residues. The germline V gene has CDR1 MNHNY and CDR2 SVGAGI (reference sequence). CDR3 protein: CASSIAGGGYEQYF. The CDR3 DNA reads as TGTGCCAGCAGCATAGCGGGAGGAGGATACGAGCAGTACTTC.

The chain recombines TRBV28 with TRBJ1-2; D is possibly TRBD1 (5 bases). The CDR3 is 12 residues long. The V end lost 4 bases, the J end lost 13 bases, and 16 bases lay between the germline ends. The germline V gene has CDR1 MDHEN and CDR2 SYDVKM. In nucleotides, the CDR3 is TGTGCCAGCAGTTCATCGACGGGACGTTGCACCTTC. It is translated as CASSSSTGRCTF.

The J gene is TRBJ1-5, the V gene TRBV20-1; D call uncertain. This CDR3 region has 10 residues. Between the trimmed V and J ends, which lost 3 bases and 9 bases, there was a span of 6 bases. CDR1 is DFQATT, CDR2 SNEGSKA, per germline (reference sequence). The CDR3 DNA follows: TGCAGTGCTAGCGCGCTGCCCCAGCATTTT. Translation gives CSASALPQHF.

This sequence joins TRBV7-9 and TRBJ1-2; TRBD1 might be the D (5 bases). V lost 3 bases and J lost 5, with 10 bases in between. CDR1 is SEHNR and CDR2 is FQNEAQ in the germline V gene (reference sequence). The CDR3 is made up of 13 amino acids. CDR3 sequence: CASSFKGAYGYTF. The CDR3 DNA is TGTGCCAGCAGCTTCAAAGGGGCGTATGGCTACACCTTC.

In its sample, this clone was seen once. Other DNA sequences of this sample code for an identical CDR3. The chain is built from TRBV5-6 and TRBJ2-7, with unresolved D. The CDR3 runs to 12 residues. Per the germline V gene, CDR1 is SGHDT and CDR2 is YYEEEE. The V gene lost 0 bases and the J gene lost 4 bases, with 5 bases spanning the gap. The CDR3 DNA follows: TGTGCCAGCAGCTTGGGACAATACGAGCAGTACTTC. Its protein product is CASSLGQYEQYF. The whole variable domain, filled in from reference TRBV5-6 and TRBJ2-7, reads DAGVTQSPTHLIKTRGQQVTLRCSPKSGHDTVSWYQQALGQGPQFIFQYYEEEERQRGNFPDRFSGHQFPNYSSELNVNALLLGDSALYLCASSLGQYEQYFGPGTRLTVT.

The chain links TRBV6-5 to TRBJ1-1; a weak D match, TRBD1 (6 bases). Looked up from germline, CDR1 is MNHEY and CDR2 is SVGAGI. The CDR3 loop spans 15 amino acids. V lost 2 bases and J lost 0, with 10 bases in between. In DNA, the CDR3 is TGTGCCAGCAGTTACAGGGGGTCGATGAACACTGAAGCTTTCTTT. Its translation: CASSYRGSMNTEAFF.

The chain recombines TRBV12-5 with TRBJ2-6, with D tentatively TRBD2 (5 bases). Trimming removed 5 bases at V and 1 base at J, with 15 bases between. The CDR3 has 17 residues. Germline CDR1 is LGHNT and CDR2 is FRNRAP. The CDR3 DNA sequence: TGTGCTAGTGGTCCCCGCCTTGGGAGATCTGGGGCCAACGTCCTGACTTTC. Protein sequence: CASGPRLGRSGANVLTF.

The chain has TRBV6-4 and TRBJ1-5, with D possibly matching TRBD1 (6 bases). The CDR3 covers 16 residues. Trimming removed 7 bases at V and 0 bases at J, with 16 bases between. The germline CDR1 and CDR2 sequences are MRHNA and SNTAGT. CDR3 residues: CASNKVQGLSNQPQHF. The CDR3 nucleotides are TGTGCCAGCAATAAGGTGCAGGGGCTTAGCAATCAGCCCCAGCATTTT.

The chain is built from TRBV28 and TRBJ2-4; D may be TRBD1 (7 bases). V was trimmed by 7 bases and J by 1 base, leaving 20 bases between them. The CDR3 loop spans 17 amino acids. The germline V gene has CDR1 MDHEN and CDR2 SYDVKM. The chain's CDR3 is CASKAGGLPVAKNIQYF. CDR3 in DNA: TGTGCCAGCAAGGCAGGGGGGCTACCTGTGGCCAAAAACATTCAGTACTTC.

About this clone: The junction and the germline gene differ at one end; a read error may be behind it. The genes are TRBV7-7 and TRBJ2-3; D ambiguous. CDR1 and CDR2 (germline): SSHAT, FNYEAQ (reference sequence). The CDR3 contains 14 residues. The CDR3 region has the DNA TGTGCTAGCAGCTCCTCGGGCGGAACAGATACGCAGTATTTT. Its translation: CASSSSGGTDTQYF.

CDR3 amino acids: CASSGGQGSSSYNEQFF. CDR3 sequence (DNA): TGTGCCAGCAGTGGGGGACAGGGATCAAGCTCCTACAATGAGCAGTTCTTC. The V call is TRBV6-4, the J call TRBJ2-1; 9 nucleotides align to TRBD1. The CDR3 extends over 17 amino acids. After removal of 4 bases from V and 0 bases from J, the junction contained 7 bases not matched to a gene. Germline V gene sequence: CDR1 MRHNA, CDR2 SNTAGT.

This clone has a single count. V is TRBV5-1 and J is TRBJ1-2, with a possible D match to TRBD1 (6 bases). Germline CDR1 is SGHRS and CDR2 is YFSETQ. V lost 3 bases to trimming and J lost 5 bases, with 20 bases between them. The CDR3 covers 16 residues. CDR3 protein: CASSSDAWGAQYGYTF. The CDR3 DNA sequence: TGCGCCAGCAGCTCGGATGCATGGGGGGCGCAGTATGGCTACACCTTC. The complete variable domain, with remaining parts taken from reference TRBV5-1 and TRBJ1-2, reads KAGVTQTPRYLIKTRGQQVTLSCSPISGHRSVSWYQQTPGQGLQFLFEYFSETQRNKGNFPGRFSGRQFSNSRSEMNVSTLELGDSALYLCASSSDAWGAQYGYTFGSGTRLTVV.

The CDR3, as DNA: TGTGCCAGCAGCTTAGATCCAGGGGCGCGAGCTGAGCAGTTCTTC. As protein: CASSLDPGARAEQFF. V usage is TRBV7-9 and J usage is TRBJ2-1, with a possible D match to TRBD1 (6 bases). CDR1 and CDR2 from the germline V gene are SEHNR and FQNEAQ (reference sequence). CDR3 length: 15 residues. V gave up 1 base and J gave up 9 bases, with 16 bases separating them.

V usage is TRBV6-5 and J usage is TRBJ2-2; no firm D call. Germline CDR1 is MNHEY and CDR2 is SVGAGI. V was cut by 1 base and J by 0 bases, with 6 bases left in between. The CDR3 loop spans 15 amino acids. The CDR3 region has the DNA TGTGCCAGCAGTTACTACCGACCGAACACCGGGGAGCTGTTTTTT. The encoded protein is CASSYYRPNTGELFF.

The J gene is TRBJ2-5, the V gene TRBV5-5; TRBD2 aligns across 12 bases. Germline V gene lookup returns CDR1 SGHKS and CDR2 YYEKEE (reference sequence). The CDR3 covers 15 residues. The ends lost 5 bases at V and 4 bases at J; junction bases unmatched: 6. The CDR3 is CASSRLAGVVETQYF. CDR3 coding DNA: TGTGCCAGCAGTCGACTAGCGGGAGTAGTAGAGACCCAGTACTTC.

V usage is TRBV5-4 and J usage is TRBJ2-3; 8 bases line up with TRBD1. The CDR3 loop spans 17 amino acids. CDR1 is SGHNT, CDR2 YYREEE, per germline (reference sequence). Losses at the gene ends were 5 bases for V and 6 bases for J; bases not matched to a gene: 17. The CDR3 coding sequence is TGTGCCAGCAGGATACTTGCCAGGGGGCAATCACAGGATACGCAGTATTTT. It codes for CASRILARGQSQDTQYF.

The V call is TRBV11-2, the J call TRBJ1-2, with 12 bases fitting TRBD1. The CDR3 has 15 residues. Germline-derived CDR1 and CDR2 are SGHAT and FQNNGV. Unmatched junction bases numbered 5, after V lost 5 bases and J lost 4 bases. As DNA, the CDR3 is TGTGCCAGCAGCCTCCGGGACAGGGGGCTCTATGGCTACACCTTC. The encoded protein is CASSLRDRGLYGYTF.